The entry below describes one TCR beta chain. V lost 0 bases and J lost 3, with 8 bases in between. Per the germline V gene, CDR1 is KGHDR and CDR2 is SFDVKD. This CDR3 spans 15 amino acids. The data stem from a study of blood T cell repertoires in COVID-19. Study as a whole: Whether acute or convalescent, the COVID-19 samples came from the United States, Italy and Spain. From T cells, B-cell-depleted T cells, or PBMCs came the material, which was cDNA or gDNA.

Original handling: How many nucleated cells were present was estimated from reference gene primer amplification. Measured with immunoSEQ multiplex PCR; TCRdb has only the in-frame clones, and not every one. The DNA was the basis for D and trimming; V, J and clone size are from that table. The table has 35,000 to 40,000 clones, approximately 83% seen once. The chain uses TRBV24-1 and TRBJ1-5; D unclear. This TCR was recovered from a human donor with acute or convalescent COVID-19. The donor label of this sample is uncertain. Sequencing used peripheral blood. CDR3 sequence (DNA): TGTGCCACCAGTGATTTGCGAGCCAACAATCAGCCCCAGCATTTT. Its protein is CATSDLRANNQPQHF.